This T cell receptor (beta chain) stems from a study of metastatic and nonmetastatic thyroid tumors. Study as a whole: A comparison of repertoires was made across blood and tumor or nodule tissue from malignant and benign thyroid patients.

Findings and caveats of the study: TCR beta diversity was reportedly significantly higher in malignant thyroid tumors than benign nodules, in blood and tumor.

How the authors handled the data: Differences in CDR3 between clinicopathological groups were drawn on to build a classifier intended to discriminate distant-metastatic papillary thyroid cancer patients. TCRdb re-called the PCR reads through MiXCR. TCRdb's processing, not the study's, gives the V and J calls here. This sample has approximately 30,000 clones, with less than 25% found just once. Thyroid surgery was performed in patients who had received no treatment beforehand. This clone has a count of ten or more. As yet, its antigen is unknown. The CDR3 spans 13 residues. The germline gives CDR1 DFQATT, CDR2 SNEGSKA (reference sequence). V shed 5 bases and J shed 4 bases, with 14 bases lying between them.

V usage is TRBV20-1 and J usage is TRBJ1-2; D ambiguous. This TCR derives from a female donor with papillary thyroid cancer or a benign thyroid nodule (not recorded which). Some clones in this sample may be carry-over from other donors' samples. Sequencing was carried out using blood. The CDR3 coding sequence is TGCAGTGCTGACCCGGGGAGGAGCTATGGCTACACCTTC. Residues: CSADPGRSYGYTF.